This section outlines one TCR beta chain sequence together with its context. Its antigen is not identified. One end of the junction is discordant with germline, which a read error may explain. These data originate in a study of neurological immune-mediated disorders. Notes on the study in general: Patients with HTLV-1-associated myelopathy had the highest level of TCR clonal expansion, whereas patients with multiple sclerosis had the lowest level, falling beneath the level found in healthy controls.

Regarding time point: longitudinal time-point 3. The CDR3 consists of 13 residues. Germline V gene sequence: CDR1 MNHEY, CDR2 SMNVEV (reference sequence). TCRdb independently ran MiXCR on the 5' RACE reads; one entry per CDR3 protein. The sample records 85,000 to 110,000 distinct CDR3 sequences, 10% to 12% being singletons. This clonotype was sampled from a female donor with HTLV-1-associated myelopathy (HAM/TSP). Material: PBMCs. V and J are TRBV27 and TRBJ2-7, with 7 nucleotides matching TRBD1. The CDR3 sequence: CASSPQGSYEKYF. The CDR3 coding sequence is TGTGCCAGCAGTCCACAGGGGTCCTACGAGAAGTACTTC.